This TCR beta chain was recovered during a study of OX40 agonist ivuxolimab in advanced cancers. Study-level points and caveats: Expanded peripheral T cell antigen specificity was not determined.

The germline CDR1 and CDR2 sequences are SGHRS and YFSETQ. The CDR3 is made up of 14 amino acids. The junction had 5 bases not matched to a gene; V was cut back by 2 bases and J by 5 bases. The assay was immunoSEQ multiplex PCR, and TCRdb's table has in-frame clones only and misses some. The sample includes about 50,000 clones, roughly four fifths of them seen just once. As to this clone: Its matching antigen is unknown.

The chain carries TRBV5-1 and TRBJ2-5, with 8 bases lining up with TRBD2. This receptor was identified in an adult with an advanced solid tumor such as melanoma, head and neck, liver or kidney cancer. Specimen: CD4+ or CD8+ T cells sorted from blood, collected in a trial of the OX40 agonist ivuxolimab. The CDR3 region has the DNA TGCGCCAGCAGCTTCGGGAGGGCAGGCGAGACCCAGTACTTC. Its translation is CASSFGRAGETQYF.